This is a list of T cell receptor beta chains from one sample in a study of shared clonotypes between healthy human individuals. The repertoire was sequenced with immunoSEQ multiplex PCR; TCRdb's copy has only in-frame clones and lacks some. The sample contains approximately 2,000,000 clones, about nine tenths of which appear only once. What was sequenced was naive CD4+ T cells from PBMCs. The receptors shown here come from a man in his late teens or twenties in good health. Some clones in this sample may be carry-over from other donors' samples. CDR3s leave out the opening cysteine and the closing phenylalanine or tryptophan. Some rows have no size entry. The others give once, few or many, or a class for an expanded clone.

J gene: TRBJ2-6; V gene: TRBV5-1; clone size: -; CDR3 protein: ASSRISGANVLT
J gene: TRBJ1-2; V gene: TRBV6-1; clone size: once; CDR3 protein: ASITQGLTSYGYT
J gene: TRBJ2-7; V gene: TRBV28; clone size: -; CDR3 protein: ASSSGTSGQY
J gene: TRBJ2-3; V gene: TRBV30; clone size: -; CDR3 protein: ACLFGTSGITDTQY
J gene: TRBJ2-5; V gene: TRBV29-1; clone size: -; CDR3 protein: SVEAGGLETQY
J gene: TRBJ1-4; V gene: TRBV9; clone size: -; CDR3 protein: ASSGRTGSYEKLF
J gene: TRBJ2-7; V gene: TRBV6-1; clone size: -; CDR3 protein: ASSPRVYEQY
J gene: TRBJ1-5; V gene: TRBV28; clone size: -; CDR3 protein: ASSTIWENRDLSNQPQH
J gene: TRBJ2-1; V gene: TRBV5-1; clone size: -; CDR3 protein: ASSAGPPGYNEQF
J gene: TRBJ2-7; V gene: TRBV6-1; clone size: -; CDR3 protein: ASSPPLGNSRY
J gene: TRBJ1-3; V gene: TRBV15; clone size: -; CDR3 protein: ATSRGPSSGNTIY
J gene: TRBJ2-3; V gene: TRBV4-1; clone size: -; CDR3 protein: ASSQTGTATDTQY
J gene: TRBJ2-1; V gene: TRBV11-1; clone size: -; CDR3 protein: ASSPGTSGLSEQF
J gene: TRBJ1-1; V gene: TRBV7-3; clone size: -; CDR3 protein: ASSPQGASDTEAF
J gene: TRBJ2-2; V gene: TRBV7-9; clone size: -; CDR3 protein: ASSSRPGTPHTGELF
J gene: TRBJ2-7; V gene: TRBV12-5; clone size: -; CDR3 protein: AETVGSYEQY
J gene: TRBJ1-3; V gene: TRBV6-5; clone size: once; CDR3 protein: ASSRPPSPDIY
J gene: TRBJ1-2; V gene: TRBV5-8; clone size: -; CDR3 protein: ASSKGGYPFHGYT
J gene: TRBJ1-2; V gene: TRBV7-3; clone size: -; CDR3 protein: ASSSTGTGGDRYGYT
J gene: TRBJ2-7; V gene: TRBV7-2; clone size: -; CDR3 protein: ASSLAVLAGFGEQY
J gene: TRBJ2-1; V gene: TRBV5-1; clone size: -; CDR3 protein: ASSLLTVTYNEQF
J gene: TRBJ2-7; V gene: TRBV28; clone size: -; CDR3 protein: ASSLRPELRGKNYEQY
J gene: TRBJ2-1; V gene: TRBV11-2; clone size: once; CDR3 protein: ASSLVEGGNEQF
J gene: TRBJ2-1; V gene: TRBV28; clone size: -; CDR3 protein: ASSLAGGGYNEQF
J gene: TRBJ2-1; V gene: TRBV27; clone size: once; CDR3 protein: ASSSSGRADYSYNEQF
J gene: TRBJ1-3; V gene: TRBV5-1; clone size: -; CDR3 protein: ASSPGNARGNTIY
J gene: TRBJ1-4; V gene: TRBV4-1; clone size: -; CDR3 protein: ASSQGSGTNEKLF
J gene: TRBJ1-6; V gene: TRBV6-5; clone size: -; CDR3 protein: ASSTAAGGDSPLH
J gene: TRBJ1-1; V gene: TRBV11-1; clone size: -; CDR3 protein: ASTASGRPEAF
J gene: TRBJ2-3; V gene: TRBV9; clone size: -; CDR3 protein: ASSRLAGGRDTQY
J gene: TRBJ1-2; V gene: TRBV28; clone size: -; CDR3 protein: ASRLRNSGQGRLLYGYT
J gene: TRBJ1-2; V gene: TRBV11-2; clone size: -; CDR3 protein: ASSVWGRSGYT
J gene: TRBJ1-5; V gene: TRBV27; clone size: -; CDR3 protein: ASSSVGQPQH
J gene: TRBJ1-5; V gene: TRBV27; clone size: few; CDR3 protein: ASSADRVLAQPQH
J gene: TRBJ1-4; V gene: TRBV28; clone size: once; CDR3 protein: ASSLSAKQGEKLF
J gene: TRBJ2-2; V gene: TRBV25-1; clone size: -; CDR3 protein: ASRRGNTGELF
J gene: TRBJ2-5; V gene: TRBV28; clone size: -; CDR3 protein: ASSSTSTGGPKETQY
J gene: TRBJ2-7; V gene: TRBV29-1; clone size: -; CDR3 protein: SVVGRGIDEQY
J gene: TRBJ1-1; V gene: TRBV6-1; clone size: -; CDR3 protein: ASSERGSNTEAF
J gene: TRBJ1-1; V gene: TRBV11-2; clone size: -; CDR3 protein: ASSRGFTEAF
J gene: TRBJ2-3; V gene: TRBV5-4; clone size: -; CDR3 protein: ASSFDTPTSTDTQY
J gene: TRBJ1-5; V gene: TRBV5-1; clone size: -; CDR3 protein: ASSLYPGDQPQH
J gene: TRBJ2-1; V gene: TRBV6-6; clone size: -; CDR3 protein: ASSYSESYNEQF